A single sample gave rise to the 14 T cell receptor beta chains below, sequenced in a study of early T cells in non-severe SARS-CoV-2 infection. TCRdb used MiXCR to reprocess the 5' RACE reads, holding one entry per CDR3 protein. The data contain approximately 65,000 distinct CDR3 sequences, around 13% of them seen just once; the ten biggest clones take up over 13%. The sample was whole blood. All receptors come from an adult who was a healthcare worker with PCR-confirmed SARS-CoV-2 infection or an uninfected control (not recorded which).

This clonotype was observed many times. CDR3 DNA: TGTGCCAGCAGTTCAACGACAGGGGGCTTCTATGGCTACACCTTC. Amino acid sequence: CASSSTTGGFYGYTF. This chain connects TRBV12-3 or TRBV12-4 to TRBJ1-2, with 10 bases matching TRBD1. Losses at the gene ends were 4 bases for V and 4 bases for J; bases not matched to a gene: 6. The CDR3 extends over 15 amino acids.

This clonotype was seen only a few times. This chain's CDR3 is CSVAGGQRYEQFF. The CDR3 DNA is TGCAGCGTAGCCGGGGGGCAACGGTATGAGCAGTTCTTC. V usage is TRBV29-1 and J usage is TRBJ2-1, with TRBD2 as a possible D gene (7 bases). This CDR3 contains 13 residues. V was clipped by 6 bases and J by 8 bases, with 17 bases between them. Germline assignment: CDR1 SQVTM and CDR2 ANQGSEA.

This clonotype was detected a few times. CDR3 DNA: TGTGCCAGCAGCGTAGGCACCACAAACACTGAAGCTTTCTTT. Protein product: CASSVGTTNTEAFF. The rearrangement uses TRBV9 and TRBJ1-1; no reliable D call. The CDR3 loop spans 14 amino acids. The germline CDR1 and CDR2 sequences are SGDLS and YYNGEE. With 0 bases removed from V and 2 bases from J, the gap between germline ends came to 8 bases.

This clonotype turned up a few times. The rearrangement uses TRBV18 and TRBJ1-4, with TRBD1 identical over 8 bases. This CDR3 is built from 14 residues. Per germline, CDR1 KGHSH and CDR2 LQKENI. V trimming: 6 bases; J trimming: 5 bases; junction bases outside the gene matches: 5. The CDR3 loop is CASSTTGDNEKLFF. In DNA, the CDR3 is TGTGCCAGCTCGACGACAGGGGACAATGAAAAACTGTTTTTT.

The genes are TRBV12-3 or TRBV12-4 and TRBJ2-2; TRBD2 matches at 7 bases. CDR3 length: 14 residues. Trimming removed 9 bases from V and 6 bases from J; junction bases left unmatched: 10. Here the CDR3 DNA reads TGTGCCAGTTCTGGGCTAGCGGAGGCCGGGGAGCTGTTTTTT. As protein: CASSGLAEAGELFF.

This clonotype was counted at least ten times. The gene calls are TRBV7-3 and TRBJ2-5; 7 nucleotides line up with TRBD2. The V gene end was trimmed by 4 bases and the J gene end by 5 bases; junction bases not matched to a gene: 7. CDR3 length equals 14 residues. Germline CDR1 reads SGHTA; CDR2 reads FQGTGA. The CDR3 protein is CASSSGLVGETQYF. The CDR3 DNA is TGTGCCAGCAGCTCCGGACTAGTCGGGGAGACCCAGTACTTC.

This clonotype occurred a few times. The chain is built from TRBV11-3 and TRBJ2-7; 8 bases map to TRBD1. Trimming took 4 bases from V and 5 from J; bases not matched to a gene: 7. Germline V gene data show CDR1 as SGHNT and CDR2 as YENEEA. CDR3 length: 14 residues. CDR3 bases: TGTGCCAGCAGCTCCGGACAGGGCGGTAACGAGCAGTACTTC. Its translation is CASSSGQGGNEQYF.

This clonotype was counted only a few times. The chain couples TRBV4-3 to TRBJ2-7, with D maybe TRBD2 (5 bases). V was clipped by 2 bases and J by 0 bases, with 11 bases between them. The CDR3 runs 15 residues. Looked up from germline, CDR1 is LGHNA and CDR2 is YSLEER. CDR3 sequence (DNA): TGCGCCAGCAGCCAATCCCCCGGGGTCTCCTACGAGCAGTACTTC. The encoded protein is CASSQSPGVSYEQYF.

This clonotype was counted ten times or more. The V and J genes are TRBV4-1 and TRBJ1-2, with a tentative D call TRBD1 (5 bases). The CDR3 totals 14 residues. Trimming stripped 0 bases from V and 4 bases from J, with 9 bases between. Germline V gives CDR1 MGHRA, CDR2 YSYEKL. The CDR3 loop is CASSQDWDSYGYTF. The CDR3 nucleotides read TGCGCCAGCAGCCAAGATTGGGACTCCTATGGCTACACCTTC.

In this sample, this clonotype turned up many times. The rearrangement links TRBV29-1 to TRBJ1-2; the D gene is possibly TRBD1 (5 bases). This CDR3 spans 14 amino acids. Germline CDR1 and CDR2: SQVTM and ANQGSEA. V was shortened by 8 bases and J by 4 bases, with 20 bases between the two germline ends. The CDR3 spells CSPCGGRPPYGYTF. In nucleotides, the CDR3 is TGCAGCCCGTGTGGGGGACGGCCCCCCTATGGCTACACCTTC.

This clonotype turned up a few times. Here the CDR3 reads CAWSRARGYEQYF. The DNA for the CDR3 is TGTGCCTGGAGTAGGGCCAGGGGATACGAGCAGTACTTC. The genes are TRBV30 and TRBJ2-7; tentatively, D is TRBD1 (6 bases). CDR3 length: 13 residues. Trimming took 2 bases from V and 4 from J, leaving 12 bases between them. Looked up from germline, CDR1 is GTSNPN and CDR2 is SVGIG (reference sequence).

This clonotype turned up a few times. J is TRBJ2-7 and V is TRBV20-1, with no clear D. V was shortened by 6 bases and J by 6 bases, with 18 bases between the two germline ends. The CDR3 has 13 amino acids. Germline CDR1 reads DFQATT; CDR2 reads SNEGSKA (reference sequence). The CDR3 loop is CSAVPVSGGEQYF. The CDR3 nucleotides read TGCAGTGCCGTCCCCGTTAGTGGTGGCGAGCAGTACTTC.

This clonotype was counted a few times. The rearrangement links TRBV13 to TRBJ2-5; 8 nucleotides agree with TRBD2. Trimming cost V 7 bases and J 4 bases; bases outside gene matches: 5. CDR1 and CDR2 from the germline V gene are PRHDT and FYEKMQ (reference sequence). The CDR3 spans 13 residues. Here the CDR3 reads CASTAGGVETQYF. DNA of the CDR3: TGTGCCAGCACCGCGGGGGGTGTAGAGACCCAGTACTTC.

At least ten counts were recorded for this clonotype. This chain connects TRBV25-1 to TRBJ1-1, with TRBD1 as a possible D gene (5 bases). The ends were cut back, 7 bases at V and 1 base at J, with 10 bases in the middle. The CDR3 length is 13 residues. The germline V gene encodes CDR1 MGHDK and CDR2 SYGVNS. The CDR3 reads CASTLTGNTEAFF. CDR3 DNA sequence: TGTGCCAGCACCCTCACAGGGAACACTGAAGCTTTCTTT.